This T cell receptor beta chain comes out of a study of tumor-infiltrating lymphocytes in primary liver carcinoma. Turning to the study itself: Tumor stage was T1-T3 N0M0, and tumor size was 4.2 to 10 cm across. Per sample, productive TCRbeta reads numbered roughly 3.65 to 7.5 million, similar across tissue types.

The roughly 20-31 mg bulk tissue piece was not sorted before simultaneous RNA and DNA extraction. The investigators made TCR beta cDNA from about 500 ng total RNA, using a constant-region primer. Libraries for TCR beta were built through three nested multiplex PCR rounds, which together made up a slightly modified ARM-PCR procedure. Investigators reported that the first two PCR rounds, at 10 to 11 cycles each, used TRBV1-TRBV30 forward primers with a C-beta reverse primer. MiXCR, run by TCRdb on the multiplex PCR reads, gives a single entry per CDR3 protein. The data show around 79,000 distinct CDR3 sequences, roughly two thirds seen once. The count of this clonotype is one. V lost 3 bases to trimming and J lost 6 bases; unmatched junction nucleotides: 11. The CDR3 length is 16 residues. Germline assignment: CDR1 MNHNS and CDR2 SASEGT.

The sequence came from a man aged 35 to 55 with primary liver carcinoma and hepatitis B virus infection. J is TRBJ2-1 and V is TRBV6-1; 7 bases agree with TRBD2. The specimen was tumor-adjacent normal liver tissue. The CDR3 DNA reads as TGTGCCAGCAGTGACCGCCCCGGGACTATTGGCAATGAGCAGTTCTTC. Translation gives CASSDRPGTIGNEQFF.